Presented here are 12 T cell receptor beta chains from one specimen sequenced in a study of T cell clonotyping in hematopoietic cell transplantation. TCRdb's table, derived via immunoSEQ multiplex PCR, lists solely in-frame clones and lacks some. Of approximately 25,000 clones in the sample, 95% were seen once. Sequencing was carried out using peripheral blood mononuclear cells. These receptors were obtained from a man between 45 and 60 years old in good health. Some clones in this sample may be carry-over from other donors' samples.

This clone was seen only a few times. V and J are TRBV19 and TRBJ1-1; possible D gene TRBD1, 5 bases. In germline, CDR1 is LNHDA, CDR2 SQIVND (reference sequence). V lost 6 bases, J lost 5 bases, and 19 bases lay in between. The CDR3 consists of 15 residues. The DNA for the CDR3 is TGTGCCAGTAGCCCACCCCGAGGGGAGGGAACTGAAGCTTTCTTT. This gives the protein CASSPPRGEGTEAFF.

This chain connects TRBV9 to TRBJ1-1, with 10 positions matching TRBD1. CDR3 length equals 16 residues. V lost 3 bases, J lost 1 base, and 6 bases stayed unmatched. Germline CDR1 is SGDLS and CDR2 is YYNGEE. The CDR3 here is CASSGPRDRGNTEAFF. The CDR3 coding sequence is TGTGCCAGCAGCGGCCCCCGGGACAGGGGGAACACTGAAGCTTTCTTT. Full variable domain (rest looked up from reference TRBV9 and TRBJ1-1): DSGVTQTPKHLITATGQRVTLRCSPRSGDLSVYWYQQSLDQGLQFLIQYYNGEERAKGNILERFSAQQFPDLHSELNLSSLELGDSALYFCASSGPRDRGNTEAFFGQGTRLTVV.

The V call is TRBV19, the J call TRBJ1-1, with D uncertain. Germline CDR1 and CDR2: LNHDA and SQIVND (reference sequence). V lost 8 bases and J 1 base, leaving 11 bases between the germline ends. CDR3 length: 13 residues. The DNA of the CDR3 is TGTGCCAGTCATACTCAGGCGAACACTGAAGCTTTCTTT. It is translated as CASHTQANTEAFF.

This clone has more than one count but fewer than ten. The CDR3 DNA sequence: TGTGCCAGCAGTGACTCGGGAGGGGGTATCAATGAGCAGTTCTTC. It specifies CASSDSGGGINEQFF. The V call is TRBV6-4, the J call TRBJ2-1, with a tentative D call TRBD2 (7 bases). V lost 0 bases to trimming and J lost 6 bases, with 12 bases between them. The CDR3 covers 15 residues. The germline V gene encodes CDR1 MRHNA and CDR2 SNTAGT.

The chain uses TRBV7-3 and TRBJ2-1; TRBD2 aligns across 11 bases. Germline assignment: CDR1 SGHTA and CDR2 FQGTGA. This CDR3 spans 14 amino acids. J was trimmed by 10 bases and V by 5 bases; bases with no gene match: 7. The CDR3, as DNA: TGTGCCAGCAGCCTAGCGGGGGGCGTAACAGAGCAGTTCTTC. This codes for CASSLAGGVTEQFF.

This chain joins TRBV28 and TRBJ1-3; TRBD1 might be the D (5 bases). This CDR3 has 14 amino acids. Trimming left V 6 bases short and J 0 bases short, with 9 bases between. From germline, CDR1 is MDHEN and CDR2 SYDVKM. The CDR3 is CASRTETSGNTIYF. In DNA form, the CDR3 reads TGTGCCAGCAGGACAGAGACCTCTGGAAACACCATATATTTT.

The chain employs TRBV27 and TRBJ1-2; 8 nucleotides agree with TRBD1. V was pared by 6 bases and J by 3 bases, with 9 bases of the junction left unmatched. The CDR3 extends over 15 amino acids. CDR1 MNHEY and CDR2 SMNVEV come from the germline V gene (reference sequence). The CDR3 is CASRHRGVADYGYTF. Here the CDR3 DNA reads TGTGCCAGCAGACACAGGGGGGTGGCGGACTATGGCTACACCTTC.

The chain uses TRBV4-3 and TRBJ2-3; 8 bases map to TRBD1. CDR1 is LGHNA and CDR2 is YSLEER in the germline V gene. V dropped 0 bases and J dropped 0; count of bases not matched to a gene: 14. This CDR3 has 20 amino acids. DNA for the CDR3: TGCGCCAGCAGCCAAGACCCGCCAGGACAGGGACTTCTAAGCACAGATACGCAGTATTTT. Protein: CASSQDPPGQGLLSTDTQYF.

The chain combines TRBV5-1 with TRBJ2-5; the match to TRBD1 covers 8 bases. The trim removed 1 base at V and 0 bases at J, leaving 5 bases unmatched. The CDR3 runs 16 residues. Germline lookup yields CDR1 SGHRS and CDR2 YFSETQ. The CDR3 spells CASSLSGGAYQETQYF. CDR3 nucleotides: TGCGCCAGCAGCTTGTCAGGGGGCGCCTACCAAGAGACCCAGTACTTC. The full variable domain, rest sourced from reference TRBV5-1 and TRBJ2-5, is KAGVTQTPRYLIKTRGQQVTLSCSPISGHRSVSWYQQTPGQGLQFLFEYFSETQRNKGNFPGRFSGRQFSNSRSEMNVSTLELGDSALYLCASSLSGGAYQETQYFGPGTRLLVL.

The chain recombines TRBV2 with TRBJ1-4; D is perhaps TRBD1 (5 bases). The CDR3 has 14 amino acids. Germline V gene data show CDR1 as SNHLY and CDR2 as FYNNEI. V dropped 4 bases and J dropped 8 bases, with 14 bases sitting between them. The CDR3 sequence: CASSVSGLGEKLFF. For the CDR3, the DNA is TGTGCCAGCAGTGTTTCGGGACTGGGGGAAAAACTGTTTTTT.

The V and J genes are TRBV5-1 and TRBJ1-1; D ambiguous. CDR3 size: 14 residues. Germline assignment: CDR1 SGHRS and CDR2 YFSETQ. Trimming cost V 4 bases and J 1 base, with 11 bases left between them. Here the CDR3 reads CASSPRGGNTEAFF. CDR3 bases: TGCGCCAGCAGCCCCCGAGGAGGGAACACTGAAGCTTTCTTT.

The chain joins TRBV6-1 to TRBJ1-3; D is unclear. Per the germline V gene, CDR1 is MNHNS and CDR2 is SASEGT. The CDR3 is 15 residues long. Trimming stripped 7 bases from V and 0 bases from J, with 13 bases between. The CDR3, as DNA: TGTGCCAGCACTCGGGCCTATAGCTCTGGAAACACCATATATTTT. Protein product: CASTRAYSSGNTIYF.